This T cell receptor (beta chain) was captured by sequencing in a study of human T cells and chemical hapten exposure. Germline V lookup: CDR1 SGHVS, CDR2 FNYEAQ. The V and J ends lost 4 bases and 4 bases, in that order; junction bases with no gene match: 4. The CDR3 contains 14 residues. Documented time point: patch test 2, 6 weeks after DPC sensitization. Regarding treatment: therapeutic diphenylcyclopropenone sensitization with weekly scalp DPC. Those who donated were patients with alopecia, 18 to 70 years of age, and suitable for DPC. Library construction involved attaching unique molecular identifiers to individual cDNA molecules, which allowed quantitative, reproducible TCR counting. As originally analysed: From about 22,000 to 700,000 TCRs were found per sample, with a median of 95,638. TCRdb ran MiXCR on the RACE reads and lists one entry per CDR3 protein. These V and J calls originate from TCRdb's pipeline instead of the authors' own analysis. The sample includes over 130,000 distinct CDR3 sequences, 12% of them seen just once.

The TCR comes from a woman aged 50 to 60 with alopecia areata. Some clones in this sample may be carry-over from other donors' samples. Material: whole blood, obtained in connection with sensitization to the hapten diphenylcyclopropenone (DPC). The J gene is TRBJ2-1, the V gene TRBV7-6; TRBD1 matches at 7 bases. The CDR3 is CASSSPTGYNEQFF. The CDR3 coding sequence is TGTGCCAGCAGCTCCCCGACAGGGTACAATGAGCAGTTCTTC.